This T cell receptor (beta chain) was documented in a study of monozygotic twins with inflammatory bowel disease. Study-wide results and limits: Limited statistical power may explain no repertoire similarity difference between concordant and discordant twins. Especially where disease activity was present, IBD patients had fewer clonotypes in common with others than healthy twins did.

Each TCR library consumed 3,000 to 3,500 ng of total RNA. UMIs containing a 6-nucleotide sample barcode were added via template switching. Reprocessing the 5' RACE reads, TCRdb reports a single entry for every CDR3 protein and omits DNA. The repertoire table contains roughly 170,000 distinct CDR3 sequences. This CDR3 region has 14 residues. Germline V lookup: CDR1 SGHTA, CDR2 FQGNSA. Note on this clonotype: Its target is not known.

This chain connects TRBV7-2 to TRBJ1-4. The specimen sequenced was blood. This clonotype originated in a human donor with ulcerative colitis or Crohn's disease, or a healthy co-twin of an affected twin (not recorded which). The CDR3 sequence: CASRTDGSNEKLFF.